Below, one TCR beta chain is given with its context. Antigen specificity is unknown. PCR was performed using 60 Vbeta and 13 Jbeta primers. Sequencing used immunoSEQ multiplex PCR; TCRdb keeps in-frame clones, though not all of them. The table has some 200,000 clones, approximately 80% seen once. The CDR3 covers 11 residues. Between the trimmed V and J ends, which lost 7 bases and 7 bases, there was a span of 10 bases. Germline CDR1 is LNHDA and CDR2 is SQIVND (reference sequence). This entry belongs to a study of cytomegalovirus exposure and HLA in healthy donors. Findings and caveats of the study: Confirmation was obtained in vitro that three CMV-associated chains are specific for CMV antigens. Later genetic work tied a missense DCLRE1C variant to beta-chain V and J trimming.

The sequenced material came from PBMCs. The clonotype originates from a woman in her 30s in good health and CMV-seronegative. The chain uses TRBV19 and TRBJ1-1; D remains unclear. The CDR3 nucleotides are TGTGCCAGTACTGAGCAAGATGAAGCTTTCTTT. Its protein product is CASTEQDEAFF.